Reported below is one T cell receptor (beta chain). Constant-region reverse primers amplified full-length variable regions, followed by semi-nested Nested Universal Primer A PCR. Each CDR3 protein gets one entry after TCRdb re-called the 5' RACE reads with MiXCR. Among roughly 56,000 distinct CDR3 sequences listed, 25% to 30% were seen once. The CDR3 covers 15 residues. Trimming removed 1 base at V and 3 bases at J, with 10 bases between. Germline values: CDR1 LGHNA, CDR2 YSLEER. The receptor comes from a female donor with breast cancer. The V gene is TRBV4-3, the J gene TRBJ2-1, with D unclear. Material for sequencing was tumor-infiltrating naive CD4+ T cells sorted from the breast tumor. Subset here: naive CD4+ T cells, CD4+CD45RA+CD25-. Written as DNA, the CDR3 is TGCGCCAGCAGCCAAGTGTTACGCGACTACAATGAGCAGTTCTTC. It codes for CASSQVLRDYNEQFF.